The 14 T cell receptor beta chains reported below all come from one sample, sequenced in a study of PD-L1 blockade in urothelial cancer. Data came from immunoSEQ multiplex PCR; TCRdb stores just in-frame clones and leaves some out. The top ten clones hold just over 3% of a sample with 24,000 or so clones, roughly nine tenths of them seen once. Sequencing used PBMCs, obtained around atezolizumab (anti-PD-L1) treatment. The source is a middle-aged man with urothelial cancer.

The J gene is TRBJ1-4, the V gene TRBV28; D remains ambiguous. The germline gives CDR1 MDHEN, CDR2 SYDVKM. Trimming took 10 bases from V and 8 from J, leaving 20 bases between them. There are 14 residues in the CDR3. The CDR3 is CATALRGGDEKLFF. The DNA of the CDR3 is TGTGCCACTGCCTTACGGGGAGGTGACGAAAAACTGTTTTTT.

The rearrangement joins TRBV4-1 to TRBJ2-3; TRBD2 aligns across 10 bases. The CDR3 is 15 amino acids. J lost 3 bases, V lost 3 bases, and 3 bases had no gene match. The germline V gene encodes CDR1 MGHRA and CDR2 YSYEKL. Here the CDR3 DNA reads TGCGCCAGCAGCCAGAGTAGCGGGGGGACAGATACGCAGTATTTT. Its protein is CASSQSSGGTDTQYF.

This clone showed up just once. The chain carries TRBV19 and TRBJ2-5; D possibly corresponds to TRBD2 (7 bases). Trimming removed 1 base from V and 1 base from J, with 10 bases in between. The germline V gene has CDR1 LNHDA and CDR2 SQIVND (reference sequence). The CDR3 loop spans 15 amino acids. CDR3 residues: CASSIGRGGQETQYF. The CDR3 DNA reads TGTGCCAGTAGTATAGGGAGGGGGGGCCAAGAGACCCAGTACTTC.

In DNA form, the CDR3 reads TGTGCCAGCCAGGACAGGAGGGAGCAGTACTTC. This sequence encodes CASQDRREQYF. The rearrangement links TRBV2 to TRBJ2-7, with 7 bases matching TRBD1. Germline V CDR1 and CDR2: SNHLY, FYNNEI. V dropped 8 bases and J dropped 7; count of bases not matched to a gene: 5. The length of the CDR3 is 11 residues.

The rearrangement uses TRBV2 and TRBJ1-1, with unresolved D. The CDR3 extends over 13 amino acids. The V gene lost 3 bases and the J gene lost 6 bases, with 11 bases spanning the gap. Germline V gene sequence: CDR1 SNHLY, CDR2 FYNNEI. As DNA, the CDR3 is TGTGCCAGCAGTGACAGCATGGGCGCTGAAGCTTTCTTT. Translated, it gives CASSDSMGAEAFF. The full variable domain, its missing parts supplied by reference TRBV2 and TRBJ1-1, is EPEVTQTPSHQVTQMGQEVILRCVPISNHLYFYWYRQILGQKVEFLVSFYNNEISEKSEIFDDQFSVERPDGSNFTLKIRSTKLEDSAMYFCASSDSMGAEAFFGQGTRLTVV.

The chain combines TRBV5-1 with TRBJ2-5; TRBD2 agrees at 9 bases. From germline, CDR1 is SGHRS and CDR2 YFSETQ. Trimming took 0 bases from V and 5 from J; bases not matched to a gene: 11. This CDR3 has 17 amino acids. The CDR3 sequence: CASSLAQPGLAAETQYF. CDR3 DNA: TGCGCCAGCAGCTTGGCCCAACCGGGACTAGCCGCGGAGACCCAGTACTTC.

This rearrangement joins TRBV2 to TRBJ1-5, with D maybe TRBD1 (5 bases). CDR1 SNHLY and CDR2 FYNNEI come from the germline V gene. Trimming removed 2 bases at V and 5 bases at J, with 19 bases between. This CDR3 contains 17 residues. The CDR3 reads CASSESRGLDKHQPQHF. CDR3 nucleotides: TGTGCCAGCAGTGAAAGTAGGGGTTTGGACAAACATCAGCCCCAGCATTTT. The whole variable domain, remainder taken from reference TRBV2 and TRBJ1-5, is EPEVTQTPSHQVTQMGQEVILRCVPISNHLYFYWYRQILGQKVEFLVSFYNNEISEKSEIFDDQFSVERPDGSNFTLKIRSTKLEDSAMYFCASSESRGLDKHQPQHFGDGTRLSIL.

The V call is TRBV5-1, the J call TRBJ2-5, with D possibly being TRBD1 (6 bases). Germline CDR1 and CDR2: SGHRS and YFSETQ. V was trimmed by 1 base and J by 1 base, leaving 11 bases between them. CDR3 size: 15 residues. CDR3 residues: CASSLTGPFQETQYF. The DNA of the CDR3 is TGCGCCAGCAGCTTGACAGGGCCCTTCCAAGAGACCCAGTACTTC.

J is TRBJ2-1 and V is TRBV7-6; TRBD2 agrees at 11 bases. Germline CDR1 is SGHVS and CDR2 is FNYEAQ. The CDR3 has 16 residues. With V trimmed by 5 bases and J by 12 bases, 15 bases remained unmatched. CDR3 in DNA: TGTGCCAGCAGCCCGATGGGACTAGCGGTACCCTCAGGGCAGTTCTTC. Encoded protein: CASSPMGLAVPSGQFF.

The gene calls are TRBV30 and TRBJ1-2; TRBD1 might be the D (5 bases). Germline V gives CDR1 GTSNPN, CDR2 SVGIG (reference sequence). Trimming removed 0 bases from V and 7 bases from J, with 15 bases in between. The CDR3 spans 14 residues. Here the CDR3 DNA reads TGTGCCTGGAGTGTCGGCAGGGCCCCCAGTGGCTACACCTTC. Translation gives CAWSVGRAPSGYTF.

This clone has a handful of counts. The CDR3 region has the DNA TGTGCCAGCAGGGACAGACTCCTGGGCAATCAGCCCCAGCATTTT. Amino acids: CASRDRLLGNQPQHF. The J gene is TRBJ1-5, the V gene TRBV6-1; D might be TRBD1 (6 bases). The V gene's germline CDR1 is MNHNS and CDR2 SASEGT. The CDR3 is 15 residues long. Trimming took 6 bases from V and 2 from J, leaving 14 bases between them.

This chain joins TRBV11-1 and TRBJ2-4; TRBD1 agrees at 9 bases. This CDR3 has 14 amino acids. Germline V gene data show CDR1 as SGHAT and CDR2 as FQDESV (reference sequence). With 3 bases clipped from V and 7 bases from J, the junction kept 4 bases outside the gene matches. CDR3 amino acids: CASSFRDRVNIQYF. The CDR3 region has the DNA TGTGCCAGCAGCTTCCGGGACAGGGTGAACATTCAGTACTTC.

The CDR3 is CASSKNLGTGFYEQYF. The CDR3 bases are TGTGCCAGTAGTAAGAACTTGGGGACAGGGTTCTACGAGCAGTACTTC. The chain couples TRBV19 to TRBJ2-7; 9 positions match TRBD1. CDR3 size: 16 residues. The germline gives CDR1 LNHDA, CDR2 SQIVND (reference sequence). V dropped 4 bases and J dropped 3; count of bases not matched to a gene: 10.

V gene TRBV19 combines with J gene TRBJ2-2, with 8 bases identical to TRBD1. The junction had 9 bases not matched to a gene; V was cut back by 5 bases and J by 7 bases. Looked up from germline, CDR1 is LNHDA and CDR2 is SQIVND (reference sequence). The CDR3 length is 15 residues. The CDR3 reads CASSLRTGNVGELFF. In nucleotides, the CDR3 is TGTGCCAGTAGTCTCAGGACAGGGAATGTCGGGGAGCTGTTTTTT.